Below are 10 T cell receptor beta chains sequenced from a single sample in a study of spatial heterogeneity in lung cancer. TCRdb fed the 5' RACE reads into MiXCR, producing one record per CDR3 protein. Among about 100,000 distinct CDR3 sequences listed, roughly a fifth were seen once. Time point reported: blood at routine non-recurrence follow-up after resection. The specimen comprised PBMCs, sampled at follow-up. The receptors here all came from a male donor with early-stage non-small cell lung cancer.

V and J are TRBV20-1 and TRBJ2-6, with D hard to call. The germline V gene has CDR1 DFQATT and CDR2 SNEGSKA (reference sequence). This CDR3 is 13 amino acids long. V was cut by 5 bases and J by 2 bases, with 7 bases left in between. The DNA of the CDR3 is TGCAGTGCTGGGATCACTGGGGCCAACGTCCTGACTTTC. Amino acid sequence: CSAGITGANVLTF.

V and J are TRBV24-1 and TRBJ2-5, with 8 positions matching TRBD1. The CDR3 length is 16 residues. J lost 6 bases, V lost 4 bases, and 12 bases had no gene match. CDR1 KGHDR and CDR2 SFDVKD come from the germline V gene. The CDR3 nucleotides read TGTGCCACCAGTGACCCTAAGGAGCAGGGGGCAAAGACCCAGTACTTC. Protein product: CATSDPKEQGAKTQYF.

The J gene is TRBJ2-1, the V gene TRBV7-8; D remains unclear. Looked up from germline, CDR1 is SGHVS and CDR2 is FQNEAQ. Trimming left V 1 base short and J 0 bases short, with 10 bases between. This CDR3 spans 16 amino acids. CDR3 protein: CASSLVPASSYNEQFF. The CDR3 DNA is TGTGCCAGCAGCTTAGTACCGGCGAGCTCCTACAATGAGCAGTTCTTC.

V gene TRBV20-1 combines with J gene TRBJ2-1; D is unresolved. CDR1 is DFQATT and CDR2 is SNEGSKA in the germline V gene (reference sequence). Trimming cost V 1 base and J 7 bases, with 14 bases left between them. The CDR3 has 14 amino acids. The CDR3 DNA is TGCAGTGCTAGAGCTCTCTATCTAATAAATGAGCAGTTCTTC. This encodes CSARALYLINEQFF.

The chain couples TRBV19 to TRBJ2-3; D is unresolved. This CDR3 has 13 amino acids. Trimming took 7 bases from V and 10 from J, leaving 18 bases between them. Germline loops: CDR1 LNHDA, CDR2 SQIVND (reference sequence). The CDR3 sequence: CASTLNLLGPQYF. The CDR3 region has the DNA TGTGCCAGTACCCTCAATTTACTCGGGCCGCAGTATTTT.

There are many counts of this clonotype. The chain combines TRBV6-2 or TRBV6-3 with TRBJ2-1; tentatively, D is TRBD1 (6 bases). The CDR3 loop spans 14 amino acids. The germline V gene has CDR1 MNHEY and CDR2 SVGEGT. The V end was cut by 6 bases, the J end by 6 bases, with 15 bases between. The DNA for the CDR3 is TGTGCCAGCAGAAAGATAGGACAGACCAATGAGCAGTTCTTC. It encodes CASRKIGQTNEQFF.

This clonotype is labeled medium-sized. CDR3 sequence (DNA): TGTGCCAGCAGTACCCGAGGGGGCCATACGCAGTATTTT. Translated: CASSTRGGHTQYF. V is TRBV6-6 and J is TRBJ2-3, with TRBD1 matching 7 bases. The germline CDR1 and CDR2 sequences are MNHNY and SVGAGI (reference sequence). The trim removed 5 bases at V and 7 bases at J, leaving 6 bases unmatched. This CDR3 comprises 13 residues.

The chain employs TRBV4-3 and TRBJ1-3; the D is unclear. Trimming took off 4 bases at V and 0 bases at J, with 7 bases between the two ends. The CDR3 is 14 amino acids. Germline assignment: CDR1 LGHNA and CDR2 YSLEER. The CDR3 DNA sequence: TGCGCCAGCAGCCTCCACGGCTCTGGAAACACCATATATTTT. Translating it yields CASSLHGSGNTIYF.

The V and J genes are TRBV2 and TRBJ1-4, with D uncertain. Germline loops: CDR1 SNHLY, CDR2 FYNNEI. Trimming shortened V by 6 bases and J by 3 bases, and 20 bases separated the two germline ends. The CDR3 covers 17 residues. The CDR3 sequence: CASRTSPGTIPNEKLFF. DNA of the CDR3: TGTGCCAGCAGGACCTCCCCAGGAACCATTCCTAATGAAAAACTGTTTTTT.

This clonotype was seen a handful of times. V and J are TRBV14 and TRBJ2-1, with 7 bases that match TRBD1. Germline CDR1 reads SGHDN; CDR2 reads FVKESK. J gave up 15 bases and V 5 bases, and 13 bases lay outside the gene matches. The CDR3 runs to 13 residues. The DNA for the CDR3 is TGTGCCAGCAGCGCTAACCTGAGGGGGCACCTGTTCTTC. It specifies CASSANLRGHLFF.